A selection of T cell receptor beta chains follows, all from one sample in a study of OX40 agonist ivuxolimab in advanced cancers. Profiled with immunoSEQ multiplex PCR; TCRdb holds only in-frame clones, not every one. The repertoire has around 80,000 clones, 85% to 90% of them found once; the top ten carry 0.53%. The material was CD4+ or CD8+ T cells sorted from blood, obtained in a trial of the OX40 agonist ivuxolimab. The receptors stem from an adult with an advanced solid tumor such as melanoma, head and neck, liver or kidney cancer. Both conserved end residues are part of each CDR3. Fields, in order: V gene, D gene, J gene, clone size, CDR3 length, CDR3 DNA, CDR3 protein. The D gene is left open where the match is weak. Rows may omit the clone size; those that give it use once, few, many or a size class.

TRBV5-1,.,TRBJ1-4,.,13,TGCGCCAGCAAGTCGCAGGGCGGTGAAAAACTGTTTTTT,CASKSQGGEKLFF
TRBV18,.,TRBJ1-4,.,12,TGTGCCAGCTCGGGCGGGAATGAAAAACTGTTTTTT,CASSGGNEKLFF
TRBV9,.,TRBJ2-7,few,15,TGTGCCAGCAGCGTAGCACCACATAGCTCCTACGAGCAGTACTTC,CASSVAPHSSYEQYF
TRBV7-9,TRBD1,TRBJ1-1,.,16,TGTGCCAGCAGCCTGGGACAGGGGGCGTTAAGGACTGAAGCTTTCTTT,CASSLGQGALRTEAFF
TRBV18,.,TRBJ2-7,.,14,TGTGCCAGCTCACCGATTGGCAGGGACCACGAGCAGTACTTC,CASSPIGRDHEQYF
TRBV2,.,TRBJ2-5,.,15,TGTGCCAGCAGTGAAGCGCCGGGGACCCAAGAGACCCAGTACTTC,CASSEAPGTQETQYF
TRBV28,.,TRBJ1-4,.,11,TGTGCCAGCAGTTTGTATGAAAAACTGTTTTTT,CASSLYEKLFF
TRBV2,.,TRBJ2-2,.,13,TGTGCCAGCAGTGATCGCTACACCGGGGAGCTGTTTTTT,CASSDRYTGELFF
TRBV18,.,TRBJ2-7,.,14,TGTGCCAGCTCACCACCGTGGGGAGCCTACGAGCAGTACTTC,CASSPPWGAYEQYF
TRBV30,TRBD2,TRBJ2-7,.,14,TGTGCCTGGAGTGTATCGGGGGGGCGGTACGAGCAGTACTTC,CAWSVSGGRYEQYF
TRBV5-1,.,TRBJ2-7,.,12,TGCGCCAGCAGGAGTGTGTCCTACGAGCAGTACTTC,CASRSVSYEQYF
TRBV5-1,.,TRBJ2-5,.,12,TGCGCCAGCAGCTTGGACGGGGAGACCCAGTACTTC,CASSLDGETQYF
TRBV19,TRBD2,TRBJ2-1,once,17,TGTGCCAGTAGTTTGGGACTAGCGGGAGGTTACTACAATGAGCAGTTCTTC,CASSLGLAGGYYNEQFF
TRBV6-6,.,TRBJ2-7,once,13,TGTGCCAGCAGTATAGGCACAGCCTACGAGCAGTACTTC,CASSIGTAYEQYF
TRBV9,.,TRBJ2-3,.,14,TGTGCCAGCAGCGCGCAGGTCGGCTCCGATACGCAGTATTTT,CASSAQVGSDTQYF
TRBV2,TRBD2,TRBJ2-1,.,15,TGTGCCAGCCGTGGACTAGCGGGGGCGGCCAATGAGCAGTTCTTC,CASRGLAGAANEQFF
TRBV7-2,.,TRBJ2-1,.,13,TGTGCCAGCAGCTTAGCAGGGGCCAATGAGCAGTTCTTC,CASSLAGANEQFF
TRBV19,TRBD1,TRBJ2-7,.,14,TGTGCCAGTCATGGACAGGGGTTTCCCTACGAGCAGTACTTC,CASHGQGFPYEQYF
TRBV5-4,.,TRBJ2-2,few,14,TGTGCCAGCAGCTTGGATGCGAACACCGGGGAGCTGTTTTTT,CASSLDANTGELFF
TRBV28,TRBD1,TRBJ1-4,.,16,TGTGCCAGCAGTTTAGGGACAGGGACTTCTAATGAAAAACTGTTTTTT,CASSLGTGTSNEKLFF
TRBV5-1,.,TRBJ2-7,.,14,TGCGCCAGCAGCTTGGATGGAGTCCCCTACGAGCAGTACTTC,CASSLDGVPYEQYF
TRBV28,TRBD2,TRBJ2-2,.,16,TGTGCCAGCAGGACCCCCCCGGGGCGGGGGGTCGGGGAGCTGTTTTTT,CASRTPPGRGVGELFF
TRBV18,.,TRBJ2-7,.,14,TGTGCCAGCTCCTCCTCCCAGAATGCGTACGAGCAGTACTTC,CASSSSQNAYEQYF
TRBV30,TRBD1,TRBJ1-3,once,17,TGTGCCTGGAGTGAAGAGTTTCAGGGGGCTACTGGAAACACCATATATTTT,CAWSEEFQGATGNTIYF
TRBV5-1,.,TRBJ2-7,.,13,TGCGCCAGCAGCTTGGCTAGTTCCTACGAGCAGTACTTC,CASSLASSYEQYF
TRBV12-2,.,TRBJ2-6,.,19,TGTGCAAGTCGCTTAAACAAGGGGGCGCCCTACTCTGGGGCCAACGTCCTGACTTTC,CASRLNKGAPYSGANVLTF
TRBV5-1,.,TRBJ1-1,.,13,TGCGCCAGCAGCTTGCGGGAAAGGACTGAAGCTTTCTTT,CASSLRERTEAFF
TRBV19,.,TRBJ1-5,.,13,TGTGCCAGTAGTGAAACTGACCTTCAGCCCCAGCATTTT,CASSETDLQPQHF
TRBV5-1,TRBD1,TRBJ2-1,.,15,TGCGCCAGCAGCTCCAGGCAGGGGGTGTACAATGAGCAGTTCTTC,CASSSRQGVYNEQFF
TRBV6-5,TRBD2,TRBJ2-5,.,15,TGTGCCAGCAGTTACTCGGGGGGGTTTTTGGAGACCCAGTACTTC,CASSYSGGFLETQYF
TRBV4-1,.,TRBJ1-5,.,16,TGCGCCAGCAGCCAAGGACCGACGAGGGGCAATCAGCCCCAGCATTTT,CASSQGPTRGNQPQHF
TRBV7-2,TRBD1,TRBJ1-4,.,14,TGTGCCAGCAGCCGGGACAGGGGAAATGAAAAACTGTTTTTT,CASSRDRGNEKLFF
TRBV7-3,TRBD2,TRBJ2-5,.,15,TGTGCCAGCAGCCAGACTAGCGGAGCACAAGAGACCCAGTACTTC,CASSQTSGAQETQYF
TRBV18,.,TRBJ2-7,.,13,TGTGCCAGCTCACCAAGCCTAGCCCACGAGCAGTACTTC,CASSPSLAHEQYF
TRBV6-5,TRBD1,TRBJ2-7,.,13,TGTGCCAGCAGTCCCCTAGACAGGGGAAAGCAGTACTTC,CASSPLDRGKQYF
TRBV29-1,.,TRBJ1-1,.,13,TGCAGCGGAACAGCTTTGGCGAACACTGAAGCTTTCTTT,CSGTALANTEAFF
TRBV7-9,TRBD1,TRBJ1-1,few,17,TGTGCCAGCAGCTTAGCCCTTCGGACAGGGAGGCGGACTGAAGCTTTCTTT,CASSLALRTGRRTEAFF
TRBV6-5,.,TRBJ1-4,.,14,TGTGCCAGCAGTTACTCGAGGGGGGATGAAAAACTGTTTTTT,CASSYSRGDEKLFF
TRBV5-1,.,TRBJ1-2,.,16,TGCGCCAGCAGCTTGGCCGGGGGGGCTCAGAACTATGGCTACACCTTC,CASSLAGGAQNYGYTF
TRBV6-1,.,TRBJ1-6,.,16,TGTGCCAGCAGTGCTTCAGGGAGCTCCTATAATTCACCCCTCCACTTT,CASSASGSSYNSPLHF
TRBV7-2,.,TRBJ1-2,.,16,TGTGCCAGCAGCTTAGCGGGGGGGGCAGGGACGATTGGCTACACCTTC,CASSLAGGAGTIGYTF
TRBV5-4,TRBD2,TRBJ2-7,.,15,TGTGCCAGCAGCTTCTTAGGCGGGGGGTTCTACGAGCAGTACTTC,CASSFLGGGFYEQYF
TRBV2,.,TRBJ2-7,.,17,TGTGCCAGCAGTGAAGTCGGACTCGGGCGGACGACCTACGAGCAGTACTTC,CASSEVGLGRTTYEQYF
TRBV10-3,.,TRBJ1-4,.,14,TGTGCCATCAGTGATGGCTCAACTAATGAAAAACTGTTTTTT,CAISDGSTNEKLFF
TRBV6-1,.,TRBJ2-2,.,13,TGTGCCAGCAGTGAGCCTTTGACCGGGGAGCTGTTTTTT,CASSEPLTGELFF
TRBV30,TRBD1,TRBJ2-7,once,14,TGTGCCTGGAGTGACGGGACAGGGGCCTACGAGCAGTACTTC,CAWSDGTGAYEQYF
TRBV10-2,.,TRBJ2-7,.,12,TGCGCCGCGTCTGGCACGTCCTACGAGCAGTACTTC,CAASGTSYEQYF
TRBV5-1,TRBD1,TRBJ2-2,.,16,TGCGCCAGCAGCTCAGGGACCGGGACAGTGCAATTTGAACTGTTTTTT,CASSSGTGTVQFELFF
TRBV5-5,.,TRBJ1-6,.,15,TGTGCCAGCAGGGGCGGTGGCTCGGATAATTCACCCCTCCACTTT,CASRGGGSDNSPLHF
TRBV6-1,.,TRBJ1-2,once,13,TGTGCCAGCAGGTTACTCAAGTGGGATGGCTACACCTTC,CASRLLKWDGYTF
TRBV2,.,TRBJ1-4,once,14,TGTGCCAGCAAGGTCGGTCTTACTAATGAAAAACTGTTTTTT,CASKVGLTNEKLFF
TRBV5-8,.,TRBJ1-5,.,16,TGTGCCAGCAGCTGGGGGACGCGTGCGGGCAATCAGCCCCAGCATTTT,CASSWGTRAGNQPQHF
TRBV2,TRBD1,TRBJ1-5,few,16,TGTGCCAGCAGTGAACGTCGGGACAGAAGCAATCAGCCCCAGCATTTT,CASSERRDRSNQPQHF
TRBV7-7,TRBD1,TRBJ2-7,once,15,TGTGCCAGCAGCTTAGGGGACAGCGAAATATACGAGCAGTACTTC,CASSLGDSEIYEQYF
TRBV11-3,.,TRBJ2-1,medium-sized,12,TGTGCCAGCAGCTTCAGGGATGGTGAGCAGTTCTTC,CASSFRDGEQFF
TRBV7-2,TRBD2,TRBJ2-7,.,17,TGTGCCAGCAGCCTAACGGTGGGCGGGAGGGCCTCGTACGAGCAGTACTTC,CASSLTVGGRASYEQYF
TRBV6-1,.,TRBJ2-2,.,13,TGTGCCAGCAGTCGGACGGAGACCGGGGAGCTGTTTTTT,CASSRTETGELFF